These 29 T cell receptor beta chains were sequenced from one sample in a study of graft-versus-host responses after intestinal transplantation. Profiling relied on immunoSEQ multiplex PCR, and the TCRdb table lists in-frame clones only, not all of them. The sample shows 9,500 to 15,000 clones, 35% of them seen only once. The culture paired some 200,000 irradiated violet-dye-labeled stimulators with some 200,000 CFSE-labeled responders. The sequencing used alloreactive CD8+ T cells from a mixed lymphocyte reaction culture, collected before intestinal transplant. Specified subset: CFSE-low proliferating T cells sorted from roughly six-day pre-transplant mixed lymphocyte reaction (GvH or HvG direction). These receptors were collected from a human patient who received an intestinal transplant.

This clone was observed once. This chain joins TRBV7-2 and TRBJ1-2, with TRBD1 matching over 7 bases. Germline-derived CDR1 and CDR2 are SGHTA and FQGNSA. With 8 bases clipped from V and 5 bases from J, the junction kept 2 bases outside the gene matches. This CDR3 contains 11 residues. Here the CDR3 reads CASSGGYGYTF. DNA for the CDR3: TGTGCCAGCTCAGGGGGGTATGGCTACACCTTC. Filled out from reference TRBV7-2 and TRBJ1-2, the complete variable domain reads GAGVSQSPSNKVTEKGKDVELRCDPISGHTALYWYRQSLGQGLEFLIYFQGNSAPDKSGLPSDRFSAERTGGSVSTLTIQRTQQEDSAVYLCASSGGYGYTFGSGTRLTVV.

This clone was seen more than once but under ten times. The chain links TRBV7-3 to TRBJ2-3; D may correspond to TRBD1 or TRBD2 (5 bases each). V was shortened by 2 bases and J by 0 bases, with 6 bases between the two germline ends. The CDR3 length is 14 residues. Germline lookup yields CDR1 SGHTA and CDR2 FQGTGA. This chain's CDR3 is CASSLEGSTDTQYF. For the CDR3, the DNA is TGTGCCAGCAGCTTAGAGGGGAGCACAGATACGCAGTATTTT.

V gene TRBV28 combines with J gene TRBJ2-5; D gene uncertain. The germline CDR1 and CDR2 sequences are MDHEN and SYDVKM. CDR3 size: 13 residues. V shed 5 bases and J shed 2 bases, with 9 bases lying between them. CDR3 DNA: TGTGCCAGCAGTATCCTTCGGCAAGAGACCCAGTACTTC. It specifies CASSILRQETQYF.

V usage is TRBV13 and J usage is TRBJ2-7; TRBD2 matches 7 bases. The V segment lost 2 bases and the J segment 0 bases; nucleotides outside the gene matches: 7. CDR1 PRHDT and CDR2 FYEKMQ come from the germline V gene (reference sequence). CDR3 length: 16 residues. The CDR3 spells CASSLNEGGSSYEQYF. The DNA for the CDR3 is TGTGCCAGCAGCTTAAATGAGGGCGGGAGCTCCTACGAGCAGTACTTC.

The rearrangement links TRBV28 to TRBJ1-2, with 8 nucleotides matching TRBD1. Germline-derived CDR1 and CDR2 are MDHEN and SYDVKM. The junction had 9 bases not matched to a gene; V was cut back by 4 bases and J by 8 bases. This CDR3 is 14 amino acids long. CDR3 nucleotides: TGTGCCAGCAGTTGGGGACAGGTGCTTTGGGGCTACACCTTC. Residues: CASSWGQVLWGYTF.

This clone occurred a few times. This chain connects TRBV7-2 to TRBJ1-1; D gene unclear. The V gene lost 2 bases and the J gene lost 9 bases, with 19 bases spanning the gap. CDR1 is SGHTA, CDR2 FQGNSA, per germline. The CDR3 is 15 amino acids. CDR3 sequence: CASSLRSGAVFQAFF. The CDR3 DNA reads as TGTGCCAGCAGCTTAAGGAGCGGTGCGGTGTTTCAAGCTTTCTTT.

The V and J genes are TRBV11-3 and TRBJ1-3; no reliable D call. Germline-derived CDR1 and CDR2 are SGHNT and YENEEA. The V and J ends lost 5 bases and 0 bases respectively, with 5 bases between them. The CDR3 contains 13 residues. The CDR3 nucleotides are TGTGCCAGCAGCCTTTCCTCTGGAAACACCATATATTTT. The encoded protein is CASSLSSGNTIYF.

This clone counts as medium-sized (0.01 to 0.1%). V usage is TRBV11-2 and J usage is TRBJ2-7; D is ambiguous. The CDR3 has 13 amino acids. Germline V gene sequence: CDR1 SGHAT, CDR2 FQNNGV. Trimming removed 0 bases at V and 7 bases at J, with 10 bases between. CDR3 region: CASSLEWGWEQYF. The CDR3 DNA reads TGTGCCAGCAGCTTAGAATGGGGATGGGAGCAGTACTTC.

The chain has TRBV7-3 and TRBJ1-2, with 8 bases aligning to TRBD1. CDR1 and CDR2 from the germline V gene are SGHTA and FQGTGA. The CDR3 spans 13 residues. V lost 5 bases and J lost 8; bases outside the gene matches: 7. The CDR3 protein is CASSPTGEGGYTF. DNA of the CDR3: TGTGCCAGCAGCCCGACAGGGGAAGGGGGCTACACCTTC.

This clone was counted a few times. The V gene is TRBV19, the J gene TRBJ2-1; D uncertain. The CDR3 covers 10 residues. Germline CDR1 LNHDA, CDR2 SQIVND (reference sequence). V shed 5 bases and J shed 9 bases, with 5 bases lying between them. For the CDR3, the DNA is TGTGCCAGTAGTCACGGTGAGCAGTTCTTC. It encodes CASSHGEQFF.

This chain connects TRBV11-2 to TRBJ2-5; D might be TRBD2 (5 bases). The end of the DNA fits TRBJ2-7 better, so the J call may be wrong. The CDR3 length is 14 residues. Germline V CDR1 and CDR2: SGHAT, FQNNGV. The CDR3 bases are TGTGCCAGCAGCTTAGGCGGGTCCTCCTACGAGCAGTACTTC. Amino acid sequence: CASSLGGSSYEQYF.

In its sample, this clone was seen a few times. The chain couples TRBV4-1 to TRBJ2-1; D may be TRBD1 (5 bases). CDR1 and CDR2 from the germline V gene are MGHRA and YSYEKL. Trimming took off 3 bases at V and 1 base at J, with 13 bases between the two ends. CDR3 size: 16 residues. The CDR3 DNA follows: TGCGCCAGCAGCCACCTGGGGCTTCAGTCCTACAATGAGCAGTTCTTC. Amino acid sequence: CASSHLGLQSYNEQFF.

This clone was counted a few times. The chain links TRBV27 to TRBJ1-2; D gene uncertain. The germline V and J ends were trimmed by 3 bases and 5 bases, with 13 bases remaining between them. This CDR3 spans 14 amino acids. Germline V gives CDR1 MNHEY, CDR2 SMNVEV (reference sequence). CDR3 protein: CASSLVPHDYGYTF. The CDR3 DNA reads as TGTGCCAGCAGTTTGGTGCCCCATGATTATGGCTACACCTTC.

There are a few counts of this clone. This chain uses TRBV6-9 with TRBJ2-7, with D possibly called TRBD1 or TRBD2 (5 bases each). The germline V gene has CDR1 MNHGY and CDR2 SVAAGI. The V end lost 5 bases, the J end lost 2 bases, and 10 bases lay between the germline ends. This CDR3 is 13 amino acids long. CDR3 protein: CASSPLGPYEQYF. The CDR3 DNA is TGTGCCAGCAGTCCACTGGGACCCTACGAGCAGTACTTC.

The CDR3 region has the DNA TGTGCCAGCAGTCCCGGGACAGGGAAAGTGTACAATGAGCAGTTCTTC. It translates to CASSPGTGKVYNEQFF. The rearrangement uses TRBV6-4 and TRBJ2-1; 9 bases are a match to TRBD1. Germline V CDR1 and CDR2: MRHNA, SNTAGT. The CDR3 loop spans 16 amino acids. The V and J ends lost 5 bases and 4 bases, in that order; junction bases with no gene match: 9.

This clone was found a few times. The chain couples TRBV19 to TRBJ2-1; the D gene is possibly TRBD1 (6 bases). Germline CDR1 LNHDA, CDR2 SQIVND (reference sequence). CDR3 length equals 14 residues. Trimming took off 6 bases at V and 5 bases at J, with 14 bases between the two ends. The CDR3 loop reads CASSLRGTHNEQFF. Here the CDR3 DNA reads TGTGCCAGTAGCTTAAGGGGGACCCACAATGAGCAGTTCTTC.

This clone occurred once. CDR3 loop: CASSVGTELEAFF. The CDR3 DNA reads as TGTGCCAGCAGCGTCGGGACAGAACTTGAAGCTTTCTTT. This chain links TRBV9 with TRBJ1-1, with TRBD1 identical over 7 bases. The CDR3 has 13 residues. The V segment lost 2 bases and the J segment 7 bases; nucleotides outside the gene matches: 5. The germline CDR1 and CDR2 sequences are SGDLS and YYNGEE.

The chain employs TRBV6-6 and TRBJ2-7; weak D call: TRBD1 (6 bases). This CDR3 region has 14 residues. With 5 bases removed from V and 5 bases from J, the gap between germline ends came to 16 bases. Germline CDR1 and CDR2: MNHNY and SVGAGI (reference sequence). CDR3 coding DNA: TGTGCCAGCAGTGCACCCGAACAGGGCGACGAGCAGTACTTC. Protein sequence: CASSAPEQGDEQYF.

Within the sample, this clone is medium-sized. This rearrangement joins TRBV7-6 to TRBJ2-1, with 9 bases aligning to TRBD2. This CDR3 is 15 amino acids long. V shed 1 base, J shed 7 bases, and the junction held 5 bases outside the gene matches. Germline assignment: CDR1 SGHVS and CDR2 FNYEAQ. The chain's CDR3 is CASSLGAGLANEQFF. DNA of the CDR3: TGTGCCAGCAGCTTAGGGGCGGGACTAGCAAATGAGCAGTTCTTC.

This chain uses TRBV11-2 with TRBJ2-7, with 10 bases that match TRBD1. The V gene's germline CDR1 is SGHAT and CDR2 FQNNGV. This CDR3 comprises 14 residues. V shed 4 bases and J 5 bases; nucleotides not matched to a gene: 5. The CDR3 DNA reads as TGTGCCAGCAGCTCTTGGGACAGGGGCGACGAGCAGTACTTC. It codes for CASSSWDRGDEQYF.

This clone has only one observation. The genes are TRBV23-1 and TRBJ2-3; possibly TRBD2 for D (5 bases). TRBV23-1 is an ORF, with its function uncertain. Trimming cost V 9 bases and J 4 bases, with 20 bases left between them. The CDR3 has 15 residues. CDR3 region: CARYPWWEPADTQYF. The DNA for the CDR3 is TGCGCCAGATACCCATGGTGGGAGCCAGCAGATACGCAGTATTTT.

The rearrangement links TRBV5-8 to TRBJ1-1, with D unclear. CDR1 is SGHTS and CDR2 is YDEGEE in the germline V gene. V gave up 3 bases and J gave up 1 base, with 4 bases separating them. The CDR3 is 12 amino acids. CDR3 sequence: CASSWGNTEAFF. CDR3 nucleotide sequence: TGTGCCAGCAGCTGGGGGAACACTGAAGCTTTCTTT.

In its sample, this clone is medium-sized. The chain carries TRBV18 and TRBJ1-2; TRBD1 is a possible D gene (6 bases). V was clipped by 3 bases and J by 4 bases, with 12 bases between them. This CDR3 is built from 14 residues. Germline CDR1 KGHSH, CDR2 LQKENI. CDR3 residues: CASSPRTVSYGYTF. As DNA, the CDR3 is TGTGCCAGCTCACCGCGGACAGTTAGCTATGGCTACACCTTC.

This clone was seen only a few times. The chain is built from TRBV7-6 and TRBJ1-2, with D perhaps TRBD1 (5 bases). The CDR3 consists of 13 residues. The germline CDR1 and CDR2 sequences are SGHVS and FNYEAQ. V shed 5 bases and J shed 6 bases, with 13 bases lying between them. The CDR3 sequence is CASSPPGFHGYTF. The CDR3 nucleotides are TGTGCCAGCAGCCCACCAGGGTTCCATGGCTACACCTTC. The variable domain in full, completed from reference TRBV7-6 and TRBJ1-2, reads GAGVSQSPRYKVTKRGQDVALRCDPISGHVSLYWYRQALGQGPEFLTYFNYEAQQDKSGLPNDRFSAERPEGSISTLTIQRTEQRDSAMYRCASSPPGFHGYTFGSGTRLTVV.

Concerning this clone itself: At one boundary the junction diverges from the germline segment, which might be a read error. The V and J genes are TRBV4-1 and TRBJ1-2; 8 bases fit TRBD1. Germline values: CDR1 MGHRA, CDR2 YSYEKL. The CDR3 sequence is 14 residues long. CDR3 amino acids: CASSQAEARGQDTW. CDR3 in DNA: TGCGCCAGCAGCCAAGCTGAGGCCCGGGGACAGGACACTTGG.

The rearrangement links TRBV4-1 to TRBJ2-7, with D unresolved. CDR1 and CDR2 (germline): MGHRA, YSYEKL. Between the trimmed V and J ends, which lost 0 bases and 0 bases, there was a span of 6 bases. This CDR3 has 14 amino acids. The CDR3 nucleotides read TGCGCCAGCAGCCAAGAACCCAGCTCCTACGAGCAGTACTTC. This translates into CASSQEPSSYEQYF.

The V gene is TRBV27, the J gene TRBJ2-1; a weak D match, TRBD2 (6 bases). The CDR3 length is 14 residues. Looked up from germline, CDR1 is MNHEY and CDR2 is SMNVEV (reference sequence). Trimming shortened V by 3 bases and J by 7 bases, and 13 bases separated the two germline ends. For the CDR3, the DNA is TGTGCCAGCAGTTTGCCGGGGGTGGGGAATGAGCAGTTCTTC. Its protein is CASSLPGVGNEQFF.

This clone turned up a few times. The chain links TRBV6-6 to TRBJ2-7; D is perhaps TRBD2 (6 bases). Trimming stripped 0 bases from V and 0 bases from J, with 12 bases between. This CDR3 contains 16 residues. Germline CDR1 and CDR2: MNHNY and SVGAGI (reference sequence). The CDR3 sequence is CASSYSEGAPSYEQYF. The DNA of the CDR3 is TGTGCCAGCAGTTACTCGGAGGGAGCCCCCTCCTACGAGCAGTACTTC.

By its share, this clone is medium-sized. V gene TRBV28 combines with J gene TRBJ2-1; D unresolved. Germline CDR1 and CDR2: MDHEN and SYDVKM. V lost 1 base to trimming and J lost 5 bases, with 12 bases between them. CDR3 size: 15 residues. DNA of the CDR3: TGTGCCAGCAGTTTATTAAGGATAGGGAACAATGAGCAGTTCTTC. Its protein is CASSLLRIGNNEQFF. Combining the CDR3 with reference TRBV28 and TRBJ2-1 gives the whole variable domain DVKVTQSSRYLVKRTGEKVFLECVQDMDHENMFWYRQDPGLGLRLIYFSYDVKMKEKGDIPEGYSVSREKKERFSLILESASTNQTSMYLCASSLLRIGNNEQFFGPGTRLTVL.